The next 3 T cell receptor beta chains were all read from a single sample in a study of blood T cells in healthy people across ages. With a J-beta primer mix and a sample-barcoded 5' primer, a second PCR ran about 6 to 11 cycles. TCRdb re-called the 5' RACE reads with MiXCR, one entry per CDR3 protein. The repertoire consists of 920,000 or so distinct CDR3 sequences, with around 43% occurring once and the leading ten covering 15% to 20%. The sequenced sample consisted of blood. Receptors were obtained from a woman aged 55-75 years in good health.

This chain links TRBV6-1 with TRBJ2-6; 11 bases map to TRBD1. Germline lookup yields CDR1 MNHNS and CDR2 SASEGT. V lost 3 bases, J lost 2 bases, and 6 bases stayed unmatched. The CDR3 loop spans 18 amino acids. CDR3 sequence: CASSETGTGGTGANVLTF. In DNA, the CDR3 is TGTGCCAGCAGTGAGACAGGGACAGGGGGTACTGGGGCCAACGTCCTGACTTTC.

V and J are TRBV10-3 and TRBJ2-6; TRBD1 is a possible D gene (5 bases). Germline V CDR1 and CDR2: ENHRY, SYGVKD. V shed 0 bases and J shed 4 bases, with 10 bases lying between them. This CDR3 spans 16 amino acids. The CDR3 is CAISESSGQGANVLTF. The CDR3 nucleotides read TGTGCCATCAGTGAGTCGTCAGGGCAGGGGGCCAACGTCCTGACTTTC.

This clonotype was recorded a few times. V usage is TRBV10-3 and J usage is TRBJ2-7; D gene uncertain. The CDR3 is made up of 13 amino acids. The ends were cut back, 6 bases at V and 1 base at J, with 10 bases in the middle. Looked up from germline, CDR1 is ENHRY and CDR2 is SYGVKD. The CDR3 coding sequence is TGTGCCATCAGACCAGGACGGTCCTACGAGCAGTACTTC. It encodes CAIRPGRSYEQYF.